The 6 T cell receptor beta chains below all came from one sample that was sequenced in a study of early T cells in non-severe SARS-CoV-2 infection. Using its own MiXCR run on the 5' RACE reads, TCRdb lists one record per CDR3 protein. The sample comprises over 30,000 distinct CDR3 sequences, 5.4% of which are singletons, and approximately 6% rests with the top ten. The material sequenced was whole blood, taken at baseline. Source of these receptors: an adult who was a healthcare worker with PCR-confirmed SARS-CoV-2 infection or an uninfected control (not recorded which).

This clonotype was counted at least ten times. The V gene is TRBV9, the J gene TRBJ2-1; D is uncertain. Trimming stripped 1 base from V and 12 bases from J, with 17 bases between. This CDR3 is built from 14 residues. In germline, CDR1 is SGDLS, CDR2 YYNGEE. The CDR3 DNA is TGTGCCAGCAGCGTATCCCCCAATGGGGAATCGCAGTTCTTC. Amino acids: CASSVSPNGESQFF.

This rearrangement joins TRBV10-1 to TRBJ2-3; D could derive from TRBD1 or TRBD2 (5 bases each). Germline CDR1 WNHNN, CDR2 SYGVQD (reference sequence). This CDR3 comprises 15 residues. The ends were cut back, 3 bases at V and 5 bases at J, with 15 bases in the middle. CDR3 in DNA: TGCGCCAGCAGTGAATTGTCAGGGACGATAGATACGCAGTATTTT. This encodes CASSELSGTIDTQYF.

The CDR3 protein is CASSQNAGAGATYNEQFF. The CDR3 region has the DNA TGCGCCAGCAGCCAAAATGCGGGAGCGGGAGCTACTTACAATGAGCAGTTCTTC. The chain carries TRBV4-1 and TRBJ2-1; 8 nucleotides match TRBD2. Germline values: CDR1 MGHRA, CDR2 YSYEKL. Unmatched junction bases numbered 13, after V lost 2 bases and J lost 4 bases. This CDR3 comprises 18 residues.

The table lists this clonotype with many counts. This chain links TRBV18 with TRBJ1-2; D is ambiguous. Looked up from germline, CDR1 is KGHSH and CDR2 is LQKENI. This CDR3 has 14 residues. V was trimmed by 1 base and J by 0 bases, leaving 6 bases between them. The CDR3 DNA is TGTGCCAGCTCACCACTGGCGACTAACTATGGCTACACCTTC. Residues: CASSPLATNYGYTF.

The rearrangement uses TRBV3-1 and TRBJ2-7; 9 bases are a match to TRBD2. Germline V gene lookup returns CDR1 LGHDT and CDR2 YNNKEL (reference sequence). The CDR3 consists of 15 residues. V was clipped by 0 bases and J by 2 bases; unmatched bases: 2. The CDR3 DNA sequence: TGTGCCAGCAGCCAAGAACTAGCGGGCACCTACGAGCAGTACTTC. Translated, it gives CASSQELAGTYEQYF.

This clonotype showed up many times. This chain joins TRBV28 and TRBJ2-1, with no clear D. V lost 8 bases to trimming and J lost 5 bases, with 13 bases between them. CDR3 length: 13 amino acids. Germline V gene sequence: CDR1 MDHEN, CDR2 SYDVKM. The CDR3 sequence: CASVRSHHNEQFF. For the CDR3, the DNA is TGTGCCAGCGTACGGTCCCACCACAATGAGCAGTTCTTC.